This T cell receptor (beta chain) emerged from a study of radiation and T cells in renal cell carcinoma. V was cut by 6 bases and J by 7 bases, with 15 bases left in between. Looked up from germline, CDR1 is MRHNA and CDR2 is SNTAGT. This CDR3 is built from 13 residues. Clones were read by immunoSEQ multiplex PCR, and TCRdb kept only the in-frame ones, dropping some. There are approximately 150,000 clones in the sample; 86% occur only once, and 15% to 20% lies in the top ten. Time point here: blood 4 weeks post-SBRT, at nephrectomy. The treatment denotes: 15 Gy SBRT to primary tumor, nephrectomy 4 weeks later. Nephrectomy followed 15 Gy stereotactic body radiation by 4 weeks. This renal cell carcinoma was of the clear cell type.

V gene TRBV6-4 combines with J gene TRBJ1-1; D gene uncertain. The sample here was blood, taken from a patient whose treatment included radiotherapy and nephrectomy. This receptor was taken from a woman in her forties or fifties with renal cell carcinoma. CDR3 coding DNA: TGTGCCAGCAGCGCCTTCGAGGGCCGTGAAGCTTTCTTT. Residues: CASSAFEGREAFF.